The 25 T cell receptor beta chains given below trace back to one sample, sequenced in a study of shared clonotypes between healthy human individuals. Clones were sequenced by immunoSEQ multiplex PCR, and TCRdb holds only the in-frame ones, with some missing. The table has about 2 million clones, roughly 95% seen once; the top ten hold under 0.15%. Sequenced material: naive CD4+ T cells sorted from blood. The subset denotes: CD45RA+ positively selected. The receptors shown here come from a young man in good health.

The CDR3 nucleotides are TGTGCTGGAGGCCTGGGGATATATGGCTACACCTTC. As protein: CAGGLGIYGYTF. The V and J genes are TRBV2 and TRBJ1-2; D is unresolved. Germline values: CDR1 SNHLY, CDR2 FYNNEI. The CDR3 extends over 12 amino acids.

The chain recombines TRBV10-3 with TRBJ2-3; D unclear. The germline V gene encodes CDR1 ENHRY and CDR2 SYGVKD. The CDR3 is 12 residues long. V lost 10 bases and J lost 4, with 12 bases in between. The CDR3 DNA is TGTGCCACCTCAAGTACCTCAGATACGCAGTATTTT. This gives the protein CATSSTSDTQYF.

The V and J genes are TRBV5-1 and TRBJ2-1; the match to TRBD2 covers 16 bases. The CDR3 has 19 amino acids. CDR1 and CDR2 from the germline V gene are SGHRS and YFSETQ. V trimming: 2 bases; J trimming: 3 bases; junction bases outside the gene matches: 8. As DNA, the CDR3 is TGCGCCAGCAGCTTCCCGGGACTAGCGGGAGGGGTAGTCTACAATGAGCAGTTCTTC. It yields the protein CASSFPGLAGGVVYNEQFF.

The genes are TRBV7-6 and TRBJ2-3, with TRBD2 matching over 7 bases. J lost 2 bases, V lost 2 bases, and 1 base had no gene match. This CDR3 region has 14 residues. Per the germline V gene, CDR1 is SGHVS and CDR2 is FNYEAQ. CDR3 loop: CASSLSGATDTQYF. The CDR3, as DNA: TGTGCCAGCAGCTTAAGCGGGGCCACAGATACGCAGTATTTT.

The chain is built from TRBV9 and TRBJ2-5, with no clear D. CDR3 size: 14 residues. Germline CDR1 is SGDLS and CDR2 is YYNGEE. Trimming took off 0 bases at V and 7 bases at J, with 13 bases between the two ends. The CDR3 DNA sequence: TGTGCCAGCAGCGTAGAAAGCCAGCTCGGGACCCAGTACTTC. Translation gives CASSVESQLGTQYF.

The chain recombines TRBV4-2 with TRBJ2-7; 11 bases line up with TRBD1. V lost 4 bases and J lost 7; bases outside the gene matches: 9. The CDR3 loop spans 15 amino acids. Germline CDR1 reads LGHNA; CDR2 reads YNFKEQ. The CDR3 nucleotides read TGTGCCAGCAGCCTAACAGGACAGGGGGCAGGGGAGCAGTACTTC. Encoded protein: CASSLTGQGAGEQYF.

This clone was found once. V is TRBV30 and J is TRBJ1-1; TRBD1 matches 7 bases. The CDR3 is made up of 13 amino acids. Per the germline V gene, CDR1 is GTSNPN and CDR2 is SVGIG (reference sequence). V trimming: 0 bases; J trimming: 11 bases; junction bases outside the gene matches: 9. The CDR3 bases are TGTGCCTGGAGTGTATTTAGGACAGGTCAGGCTTTCTTT. This sequence encodes CAWSVFRTGQAFF.

The chain has TRBV9 and TRBJ2-6, with D unresolved. Germline CDR1 is SGDLS and CDR2 is YYNGEE. The V end was cut by 4 bases, the J end by 0 bases, with 23 bases between. The CDR3 sequence is 20 residues long. The CDR3 spells CASSPTSDLWTYSGANVLTF. CDR3 DNA: TGTGCCAGCAGCCCGACCTCCGACCTCTGGACCTACTCTGGGGCCAACGTCCTGACTTTC.

This rearrangement joins TRBV2 to TRBJ1-2; TRBD1 matches at 7 bases. CDR3 length: 15 amino acids. Germline trimming cut 6 bases from V and 3 bases from J; bases unmatched to any gene: 10. Germline V gene data show CDR1 as SNHLY and CDR2 as FYNNEI. The CDR3 loop reads CASRPMGQGDYGYTF. For the CDR3, the DNA is TGTGCCAGCAGGCCGATGGGCCAGGGGGACTATGGCTACACCTTC.

This sequence joins TRBV5-4 and TRBJ2-1, with TRBD2 matching over 7 bases. The germline V gene encodes CDR1 SGHNT and CDR2 YYREEE (reference sequence). This CDR3 region has 14 residues. Germline trimming cut 2 bases from V and 7 bases from J; bases unmatched to any gene: 6. CDR3 in DNA: TGTGCCAGCAGCTTAGGCGGGAGTGGTAATGAGCAGTTCTTC. Protein: CASSLGGSGNEQFF.

This clone was found once. This chain connects TRBV6-1 to TRBJ2-7; 10 positions match TRBD1. V shed 7 bases, J shed 1 base, and the junction held 7 bases outside the gene matches. CDR3 size: 15 residues. CDR1 and CDR2 from the germline V gene are MNHNS and SASEGT. The CDR3 region is CASTPGDRGSYEQYF. In DNA, the CDR3 is TGTGCCAGCACCCCCGGGGACAGGGGATCCTACGAGCAGTACTTC.

This chain joins TRBV10-3 and TRBJ2-1; 15 bases are a match to TRBD2. CDR3 length: 17 residues. Trimming cost V 1 base and J 7 bases; bases outside gene matches: 5. CDR1 ENHRY and CDR2 SYGVKD come from the germline V gene. The CDR3 nucleotides are TGTGCCATCAGTGAGTTTCCCGGGACTAGCGGGAGGAATGAGCAGTTCTTC. As protein: CAISEFPGTSGRNEQFF.

The rearrangement uses TRBV2 and TRBJ1-5; possibly TRBD1 for D (6 bases). CDR1 and CDR2 (germline): SNHLY, FYNNEI. The CDR3 covers 14 residues. Trimming cost V 6 bases and J 3 bases, with 12 bases left between them. The CDR3, as DNA: TGTGCCAGCAGACTGACAGGTGCCAATCAGCCCCAGCATTTT. Protein product: CASRLTGANQPQHF. The variable domain in full, completed from reference TRBV2 and TRBJ1-5, reads EPEVTQTPSHQVTQMGQEVILRCVPISNHLYFYWYRQILGQKVEFLVSFYNNEISEKSEIFDDQFSVERPDGSNFTLKIRSTKLEDSAMYFCASRLTGANQPQHFGDGTRLSIL.

This clone was recorded a few times. The same CDR3 is also encoded by other DNA sequences in this sample. The CDR3 region has the DNA TGTGCCAGCTCACCAGGGGTAGGTCAGCCCCAGCATTTT. Encoded protein: CASSPGVGQPQHF. This rearrangement joins TRBV18 to TRBJ1-5; D gene unclear. The CDR3 runs to 13 residues. Germline V CDR1 and CDR2: KGHSH, LQKENI. Trimming took off 2 bases at V and 6 bases at J, with 8 bases between the two ends.

The rearrangement joins TRBV7-9 to TRBJ1-1, with 8 bases that match TRBD1. V dropped 8 bases and J dropped 5; count of bases not matched to a gene: 7. CDR1 is SEHNR, CDR2 FQNEAQ, per germline (reference sequence). This CDR3 has 13 residues. In DNA, the CDR3 is TGTGCCAGCCAAAACACAGGGGGGACTGAAGCTTTCTTT. This codes for CASQNTGGTEAFF.

The genes are TRBV10-3 and TRBJ2-7; D gene uncertain. CDR3 length: 14 residues. V lost 4 bases and J 2 bases, leaving 12 bases between the germline ends. The germline V gene has CDR1 ENHRY and CDR2 SYGVKD. This chain's CDR3 is CAISAEPRTYEQYF. CDR3 in DNA: TGTGCCATCAGTGCTGAGCCGAGAACCTACGAGCAGTACTTC.

As to this clone: Other DNA sequences from this sample encode an identical CDR3 as well. The CDR3 here is CSAGENTEAFF. CDR3 bases: TGCAGCGCAGGGGAGAACACTGAAGCTTTCTTT. The V call is TRBV20-1, the J call TRBJ1-1; TRBD1 might be the D (6 bases). The CDR3 has 11 amino acids. Germline-derived CDR1 and CDR2 are DFQATT and SNEGSKA (reference sequence).

In its sample, this clone was seen once. The rearrangement joins TRBV11-2 to TRBJ2-2, with D perhaps assigned TRBD1 or TRBD2 (5 bases each). Germline V gene lookup returns CDR1 SGHAT and CDR2 FQNNGV. The CDR3 extends over 16 amino acids. Trimming removed 5 bases at V and 5 bases at J, with 18 bases between. The CDR3 DNA sequence: TGTGCCAGCAGCGTAAACACCGGGACGCCGACCGGGGAGCTGTTTTTT. Translating it yields CASSVNTGTPTGELFF.

CDR3 coding DNA: TGTGCCATCAGTGAGTCCGGACAGGGGGCATGGGGCGAGCAGTACTTC. It translates to CAISESGQGAWGEQYF. The J gene is TRBJ2-7, the V gene TRBV10-3; 11 bases align to TRBD1. Unmatched junction bases numbered 7, after V lost 0 bases and J lost 6 bases. The length of the CDR3 is 16 residues. The germline CDR1 and CDR2 sequences are ENHRY and SYGVKD.

In regard to this clone: At the DNA level, this CDR3 is encoded by other sequences in the same sample as well. In DNA form, the CDR3 reads TGTGCCAGCAGCGTAGACGGGAGCTCTGGAAACACCATATATTTT. Its translation: CASSVDGSSGNTIYF. The chain employs TRBV9 and TRBJ1-3; D is undetermined. V shed 0 bases and J shed 0 bases, with 7 bases lying between them. This CDR3 spans 15 amino acids. CDR1 is SGDLS and CDR2 is YYNGEE in the germline V gene.

Written as DNA, the CDR3 is TGCGCCAGCAGGCGATTAGAACTAGATACGCAGTATTTT. It encodes CASRRLELDTQYF. The V call is TRBV5-1, the J call TRBJ2-3; D call uncertain. V was trimmed by 5 bases and J by 5 bases, leaving 12 bases between them. This CDR3 spans 13 amino acids. CDR1 SGHRS and CDR2 YFSETQ come from the germline V gene.

The J gene is TRBJ2-7, the V gene TRBV5-1; D is perhaps TRBD2 (6 bases). CDR3 size: 15 residues. Germline values: CDR1 SGHRS, CDR2 YFSETQ. V was cut by 1 base and J by 1 base, with 12 bases left in between. As DNA, the CDR3 is TGCGCCAGCAGCTTGATCCGGGAGCCATCCTACGAGCAGTACTTC. Translated: CASSLIREPSYEQYF.

This clone was seen a single time. The V call is TRBV18, the J call TRBJ2-3, with TRBD1 matching over 7 bases. The CDR3 runs to 16 residues. V shed 4 bases and J 2 bases; nucleotides not matched to a gene: 9. Germline V gene data show CDR1 as KGHSH and CDR2 as LQKENI. The CDR3: CASSQTTGFLTDTQYF. In DNA form, the CDR3 reads TGTGCCAGCTCACAGACGACAGGGTTTCTCACAGATACGCAGTATTTT.

The CDR3, as DNA: TGTGCCAGCAGTTTAGCGGGCGGTGGACCCCTCCACTTT. Translating gives CASSLAGGGPLHF. This chain links TRBV27 with TRBJ1-6; D gene unclear. Germline CDR1 and CDR2: MNHEY and SMNVEV (reference sequence). The CDR3 is made up of 13 amino acids. Trimming took off 2 bases at V and 12 bases at J, with 11 bases between the two ends.

V and J are TRBV2 and TRBJ2-2; D is possibly TRBD2 (5 bases). The CDR3 spans 16 residues. CDR1 SNHLY and CDR2 FYNNEI come from the germline V gene. V was shortened by 8 bases and J by 0 bases, with 16 bases between the two germline ends. CDR3 loop: CASGPDFVANTGELFF. The CDR3 DNA reads TGTGCCAGCGGCCCGGACTTCGTCGCGAACACCGGGGAGCTGTTTTTT. The complete variable domain, with remaining parts taken from reference TRBV2 and TRBJ2-2, reads EPEVTQTPSHQVTQMGQEVILRCVPISNHLYFYWYRQILGQKVEFLVSFYNNEISEKSEIFDDQFSVERPDGSNFTLKIRSTKLEDSAMYFCASGPDFVANTGELFFGEGSRLTVL.